This is a list of T cell receptor beta chains from one sample in a study of T-cell reconstitution after alpha-beta-depleted transplantation in children. One entry per CDR3 protein, called by TCRdb with MiXCR from the PCR reads. The sample holds 500,000 to 600,000 distinct CDR3 sequences, approximately 20% seen once. The sample in question was PBMCs from the stem cell graft donor, obtained from the stem cell graft. All receptors come from a human donor who donated a stem cell graft to a child with acute lymphoblastic leukemia. Both conserved end residues are part of each CDR3. The order of the fields is clone size, D gene, J gene, V gene, CDR3 protein, CDR3 DNA. D genes are given only for firm matches. Clone size is not always given. Where it is, it says once, few, many or a class for expanded clones.

>.|.|TRBJ2-7|TRBV7-9
CASSPGVGGWAYEQYF
TGTGCCAGCAGCCCCGGGGTAGGCGGTTGGGCCTACGAGCAGTACTTC
>.|.|TRBJ2-2|TRBV12-3/TRBV12-4
CASSFWAGTNTGELFF
TGTGCCAGCAGCTTTTGGGCGGGGACGAACACCGGGGAGCTGTTTTTT
>.|.|TRBJ2-1|TRBV7-9
CASSLVPGTYNEQFF
TGTGCCAGCAGCTTAGTCCCTGGGACCTACAATGAGCAGTTCTTC
>many|.|TRBJ1-2|TRBV3-1
CASSPGTSANYGYTF
TGTGCCAGCAGCCCCGGGACGTCAGCTAACTATGGCTACACCTTC
>few|.|TRBJ2-4|TRBV29-1
CSVLWSGKIQYF
TGCAGCGTGCTGTGGAGTGGGAAGATTCAGTACTTC
>.|.|TRBJ2-5|TRBV7-2
CASSITRFRETQYF
TGTGCCAGCAGCATTACAAGGTTTCGGGAGACCCAGTACTTC
>few|.|TRBJ1-5|TRBV11-2
CASSLGGGRDQPQHF
TGTGCCAGCAGCTTAGGCGGTGGGAGGGATCAGCCCCAGCATTTT
>.|TRBD2|TRBJ2-5|TRBV6-1
CASSEAPSLAGSQETQYF
TGTGCCAGCAGTGAAGCGCCCTCACTAGCGGGCTCCCAAGAGACCCAGTACTTC
>.|TRBD1|TRBJ1-6|TRBV7-3
CASSLKTGKSGHNSPLHF
TGTGCCAGCAGCCTGAAGACAGGGAAATCGGGACATAACTCACCCCTCCACTTT
>many|.|TRBJ1-1|TRBV5-5
CASSLWVVTEAFF
TGTGCCAGCAGCTTGTGGGTAGTAACTGAAGCTTTCTTT